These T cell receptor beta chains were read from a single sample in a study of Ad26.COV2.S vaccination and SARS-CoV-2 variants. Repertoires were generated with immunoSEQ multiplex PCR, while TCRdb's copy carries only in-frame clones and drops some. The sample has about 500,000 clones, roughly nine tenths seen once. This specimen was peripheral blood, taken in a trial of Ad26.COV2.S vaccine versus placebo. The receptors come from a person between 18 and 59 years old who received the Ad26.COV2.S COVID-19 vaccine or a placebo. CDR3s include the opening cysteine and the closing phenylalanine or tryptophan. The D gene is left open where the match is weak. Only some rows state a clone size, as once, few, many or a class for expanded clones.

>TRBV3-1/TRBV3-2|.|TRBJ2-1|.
TGTGCCAGCAGCCAAGCTGGGAATGGCAATGAGCAGTTCTTC
CASSQAGNGNEQFF
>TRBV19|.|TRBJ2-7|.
TGTGCCAGTAGTATAGAGCGGGGGCGAACCTACGAGCAGTACTTC
CASSIERGRTYEQYF
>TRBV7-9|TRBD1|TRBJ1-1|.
TGTGCCAGCAGCTCTGACAGGGCGGGGAGTGAAGCTTTCTTT
CASSSDRAGSEAFF
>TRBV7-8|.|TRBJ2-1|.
TGTGCCAGCACCCCGCTGCATAACAGTTACAATGAGCAGTTCTTC
CASTPLHNSYNEQFF
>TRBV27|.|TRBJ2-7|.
TGTGCCGAACACTCCGGGACCCAGGCGCCCTACGAGCAGTACTTC
CAEHSGTQAPYEQYF
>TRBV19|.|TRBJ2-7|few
TGTGCCAGTAGTATGAAGTTTCGGGGGCACGAGCAGTACTTC
CASSMKFRGHEQYF
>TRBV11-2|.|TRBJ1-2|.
TGTGCCAGCAGCTTAGAACACGTAAAAGGTGTCTATGGCTACACCTTC
CASSLEHVKGVYGYTF
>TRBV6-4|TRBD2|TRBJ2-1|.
TGTGCCAGCAGTGCTGGGGGGGGCAATGAGCAGTTCTTC
CASSAGGGNEQFF
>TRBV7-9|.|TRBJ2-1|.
TGTGCCAGCAGCTTAGCCTCCTACAATGAGCAGTTCTTC
CASSLASYNEQFF
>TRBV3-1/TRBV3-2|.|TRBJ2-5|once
TGTGCCAGCAAACATTACCAAGAGACCCAGTACTTC
CASKHYQETQYF
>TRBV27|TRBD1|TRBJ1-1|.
TGTGCCAGCAGCTTACGGCGACAGGGTATGAGGGCTGAAGCTTTCTTT
CASSLRRQGMRAEAFF
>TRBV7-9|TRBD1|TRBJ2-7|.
TGTGCCAGCAGTTCCCGACAGGGTGGAGGCTACGAGCAGTACTTC
CASSSRQGGGYEQYF
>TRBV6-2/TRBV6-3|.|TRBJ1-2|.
TGTGCCAGCAGTTACGGAACCCTAAGGTCGTACGGCTACACCTTC
CASSYGTLRSYGYTF
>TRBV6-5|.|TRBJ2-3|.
TGTGCCAGCAGGCAGACTGCTCCGGATACGCAGTATTTT
CASRQTAPDTQYF
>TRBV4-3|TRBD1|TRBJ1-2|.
TGCGCCAGCAGCCCCTGGGACAGCGCTGCCTATGGCTACACCTTC
CASSPWDSAAYGYTF
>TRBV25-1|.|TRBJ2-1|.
TGTGCCAGCAGTGGGGGACTTGCTTACAATGAGCAGTTCTTC
CASSGGLAYNEQFF
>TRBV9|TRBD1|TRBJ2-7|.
TGTGCCAGCAGCGTAAACTCCGCGGGACAGGGGAAGGAGCAGTACTTC
CASSVNSAGQGKEQYF
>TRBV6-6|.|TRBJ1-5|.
TGTGCCAGCAGCACCAGGACTGACAATCAGCCCCAGCATTTT
CASSTRTDNQPQHF
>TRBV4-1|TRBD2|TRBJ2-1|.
TGCGCCAGCAGCCTCACCTCAAGCGGGAGTCGGGTGAATGAGCAGTTCTTC
CASSLTSSGSRVNEQFF
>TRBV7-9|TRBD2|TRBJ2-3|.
TGTGCCAGCAGCACCGGACTAGCGGGGTTCACAGATACGCAGTATTTT
CASSTGLAGFTDTQYF
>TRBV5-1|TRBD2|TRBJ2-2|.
TGCGCCAGCAGCGTACCTAGCGGGAGTAACACCGGGGAGCTGTTTTTT
CASSVPSGSNTGELFF
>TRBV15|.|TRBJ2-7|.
TGTGCCACCAGCAGAGATTTCCCAGGCCTTCCCCCTTCCTACGAGCAGTACTTC
CATSRDFPGLPPSYEQYF
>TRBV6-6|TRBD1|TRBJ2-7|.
TGTGCCAGCTGCCGGGACAGGGGCCCCTACGAGCAGTACTTC
CASCRDRGPYEQYF
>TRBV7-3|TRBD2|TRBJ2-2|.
TGTGCCAGCAGCGCTAGTATGGGACTAGCGGGAGCGGGGGAGCTGTTTTTT
CASSASMGLAGAGELFF
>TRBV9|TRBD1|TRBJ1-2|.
TGTGCCAGCAGCGTAGGACAGGGGTCTGGCTACACCTTC
CASSVGQGSGYTF
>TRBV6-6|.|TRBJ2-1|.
TGTGCCAGCAGTAACCCGGGACAAGGAAGTTACAATGAGCAGTTCTTC
CASSNPGQGSYNEQFF
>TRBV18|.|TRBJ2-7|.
TGTGCCAGCTCCCCGTACCCACACAGCTCCTACGAGCAGTACTTC
CASSPYPHSSYEQYF
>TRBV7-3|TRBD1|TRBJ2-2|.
TGTGCCAGCAGCGCAGGGCCGGGACAGGGACGGACCGGGGAGCTGTTTTTT
CASSAGPGQGRTGELFF
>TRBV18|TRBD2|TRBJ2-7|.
TGTGCCAGCTCACCTTTAGCGGGAGGGAGTTCCGAGCAGTACTTC
CASSPLAGGSSEQYF
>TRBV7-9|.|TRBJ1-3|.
TGTGCCAGCAGCCCCTGGAGACAGTCCTCTGGAAACACCATATATTTT
CASSPWRQSSGNTIYF
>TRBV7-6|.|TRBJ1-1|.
TGTGCCAGCAGTTTAAGCAGGATCACTGAAGCTTTCTTT
CASSLSRITEAFF
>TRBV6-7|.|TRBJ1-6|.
TGTGCCAGCAGGACATCCAGAAACAATTCACCCCTCCACTTT
CASRTSRNNSPLHF
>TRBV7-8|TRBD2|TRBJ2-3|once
TGTGCCAGCAGCTTAGAGGGCGGGAGGGACATAAGGGCGGATACGCAGTATTTT
CASSLEGGRDIRADTQYF
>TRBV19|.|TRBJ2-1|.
TGTGCCAGTAGAGAAGCGTGGTCCTACAATGAGCAGTTCTTC
CASREAWSYNEQFF
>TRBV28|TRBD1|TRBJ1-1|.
TGTGCCAGCAGGCCCTTCCGGACAGGGAGCACTGAAGCTTTCTTT
CASRPFRTGSTEAFF
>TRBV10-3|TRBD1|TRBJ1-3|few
TGTGCCATCAGCAGGGGGGACAACTCTGGAAACACCATATATTTT
CAISRGDNSGNTIYF
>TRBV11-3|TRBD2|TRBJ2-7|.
TGTGCCAGCAGCTCAGAACGCCCCGAGGGACTAGCGGGGGGTCTCTACGAGCAGTACTTC
CASSSERPEGLAGGLYEQYF
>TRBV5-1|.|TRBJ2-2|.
TGCGCCAGCAGCTTGCGGGGGGCCGGCACCGGGGAGCTGTTTTTT
CASSLRGAGTGELFF
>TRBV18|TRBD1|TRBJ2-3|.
TGTGCCAGCTCACCACCAGTTCTCCAGGGGGCGGCAGATACGCAGTATTTT
CASSPPVLQGAADTQYF
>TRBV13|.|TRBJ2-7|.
TGTGCCACCGAAAGGGTGCGGGTAGCGCCCATAGCCCTCTCCTACGAGCAGTACTTC
CATERVRVAPIALSYEQYF
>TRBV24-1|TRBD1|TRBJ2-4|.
TGTGCCACCAGTGACGGACAGGGGAAAAACATTCAGTACTTC
CATSDGQGKNIQYF
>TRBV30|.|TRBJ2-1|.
TGTGCCTGGAGTGCCCAGGGTGCCCAAAACTACAATGAGCAGTTCTTC
CAWSAQGAQNYNEQFF
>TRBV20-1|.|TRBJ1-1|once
TGCAGTGCTAGGTACACTGAAGCTTTCTTT
CSARYTEAFF
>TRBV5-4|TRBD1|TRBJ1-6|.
TGTGCCAGCAGCTTTGGGACAGCGGACTATTCACCCCTCCACTTT
CASSFGTADYSPLHF
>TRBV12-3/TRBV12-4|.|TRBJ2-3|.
TGTGCCAGCAGTTTAGACAGCACAGATACGCAGTATTTT
CASSLDSTDTQYF
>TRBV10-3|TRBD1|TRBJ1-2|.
TGTGCCACGTCGATAGGGACAGGGTTTATGGATGGCTACACCTTC
CATSIGTGFMDGYTF
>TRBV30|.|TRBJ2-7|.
TGTGCCTGGAGTGTACACGGTATCGAGCAGTACTTC
CAWSVHGIEQYF
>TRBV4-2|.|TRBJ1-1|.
TGTGCCAGCAGCCAAGACTCCGGGGTAAGGACTGAAGCTTTCTTT
CASSQDSGVRTEAFF
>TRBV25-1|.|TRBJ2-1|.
TGTGCCAGTCAGGACAATGAGCAGTTCTTC
CASQDNEQFF